This TCR beta chain was recorded in a study of beta chain features in type 1 diabetes. Across the whole study: Age, gender, cell numbers and subset yield matched between patients and controls.

Expressed TCRB transcripts got sequenced, as all isolated RNA was reverse transcribed. TCRdb keeps only in-frame clones here, not all; method: immunoSEQ multiplex PCR. Of 350,000 to 450,000 clones listed, around 15% are singletons. V shed 1 base and J shed 0 bases, with 10 bases lying between them. CDR1 LNHNV and CDR2 YYDKDF come from the germline V gene (reference sequence). The CDR3 contains 16 residues. This clone came up a few times. Input material: naive CD4+ T cells from blood. This sequence originates from a woman younger than 30 in good health. The J gene is TRBJ2-1, the V gene TRBV15, with D possibly TRBD2 on 5 matching bases. CDR3 in amino acids: CATSRAGYSSYNEQFF. CDR3 sequence (DNA): TGTGCCACCAGCAGAGCGGGATACAGCTCCTACAATGAGCAGTTCTTC.